What follows are 26 T cell receptor beta chains derived from one specimen sequenced in a study of T-cell memory formation after mild COVID-19. TCRdb redid the calling of the 5' RACE reads with MiXCR, one entry per CDR3 protein. Of approximately 300,000 distinct CDR3 sequences listed, 15% to 20% were seen once; the top ten hold 20% to 25%. The sequenced sample was PBMCs or a T cell subset sorted from them (not recorded which). The origin of the receptors is a man aged 18 to 30 who had mild COVID-19 (a few samples of this study predate the infection). Cell type and time point are not known.

This clonotype appeared a few times. The chain combines TRBV7-6 with TRBJ1-3; D might be TRBD1 (6 bases). Between the trimmed V and J ends, which lost 4 bases and 2 bases, there was a span of 15 bases. Germline V gene sequence: CDR1 SGHVS, CDR2 FNYEAQ. The CDR3 has 16 amino acids. This CDR3 reads CASSSYRVKAGNTIYF. CDR3 sequence (DNA): TGTGCCAGCAGCTCCTACAGGGTTAAAGCTGGAAACACCATATATTTT.

The gene calls are TRBV5-1 and TRBJ2-5; 9 bases map to TRBD2. The CDR3 is 17 amino acids. V was clipped by 4 bases and J by 3 bases; unmatched bases: 13. Per the germline V gene, CDR1 is SGHRS and CDR2 is YFSETQ. The CDR3 coding sequence is TGCGCCAGCAGCATCATAGCGGGGGCAGGACGAGAAGAGACCCAGTACTTC. Encoded protein: CASSIIAGAGREETQYF.

This clonotype turned up a few times. The chain couples TRBV6-6 to TRBJ2-7; D call uncertain. This CDR3 has 15 residues. V lost 0 bases to trimming and J lost 3 bases, with 12 bases between them. The germline CDR1 and CDR2 sequences are MNHNY and SVGAGI (reference sequence). Here the CDR3 DNA reads TGTGCCAGCAGTTACTCGGCACCGGCATACTACGAGCAGTACTTC. Its protein is CASSYSAPAYYEQYF.

V and J are TRBV2 and TRBJ1-4, with TRBD1 matching over 8 bases. CDR1 is SNHLY, CDR2 FYNNEI, per germline. The CDR3 runs to 15 residues. The J segment lost 8 bases and the V segment lost 6 bases, leaving 11 bases of the junction unmatched. CDR3 sequence: CASRDNRGIKEKLFF. In DNA, the CDR3 is TGTGCCAGCAGGGACAACAGGGGGATAAAAGAAAAACTGTTTTTT.

This clonotype was found a few times. This chain uses TRBV27 with TRBJ2-1, with D possibly TRBD2 on 7 matching bases. CDR3 length: 15 residues. Per germline, CDR1 MNHEY and CDR2 SMNVEV (reference sequence). V lost 6 bases and J 4 bases, leaving 16 bases between the germline ends. CDR3 in DNA: TGTGCCAGCAGCTCGGGCGGGGGCCGGTACAATGAGCAGTTCTTC. This gives the protein CASSSGGGRYNEQFF.

This clonotype occurred a few times. The J gene is TRBJ2-2, the V gene TRBV4-2; the match to TRBD1 covers 8 bases. This CDR3 spans 16 amino acids. Germline V gene lookup returns CDR1 LGHNA and CDR2 YNFKEQ. Trimming at V came to 0 bases and at J to 7 bases, leaving 7 bases not matched to a gene. CDR3 in amino acids: CASSQERTGWVGELFF. In DNA form, the CDR3 reads TGTGCCAGCAGCCAAGAAAGGACAGGGTGGGTCGGGGAGCTGTTTTTT.

A few counts support this clonotype. The chain employs TRBV19 and TRBJ1-5, with D perhaps TRBD1 (5 bases). From germline, CDR1 is LNHDA and CDR2 SQIVND (reference sequence). The CDR3 extends over 12 amino acids. Between the trimmed V and J ends, which lost 10 bases and 8 bases, there was a span of 15 bases. The CDR3 sequence: CATERGREPQHF. The CDR3 nucleotides are TGTGCCACTGAGAGGGGTCGGGAGCCCCAGCATTTT.

V is TRBV5-1 and J is TRBJ2-1, with D uncertain. The germline V gene encodes CDR1 SGHRS and CDR2 YFSETQ. This CDR3 spans 16 amino acids. With 4 bases removed from V and 4 bases from J, the gap between germline ends came to 18 bases. The CDR3 spells CASSAGPAVGYNEQFF. Written as DNA, the CDR3 is TGCGCCAGCAGCGCCGGCCCGGCCGTGGGGTACAATGAGCAGTTCTTC.

This rearrangement joins TRBV6-2 or TRBV6-3 to TRBJ2-7; 8 nucleotides agree with TRBD2. V shed 2 bases, J shed 0 bases, and the junction held 9 bases outside the gene matches. The germline V gene encodes CDR1 MNHEY and CDR2 SVGEGT. The CDR3 is 17 residues long. This CDR3 is CASSYVIAGGFSYEQYF. CDR3 nucleotides: TGTGCCAGCAGTTACGTTATTGCGGGGGGTTTCTCCTACGAGCAGTACTTC.

V gene TRBV5-1 combines with J gene TRBJ2-3, with D unresolved. The CDR3 is 15 residues long. Trimming shortened V by 1 base and J by 0 bases, and 9 bases separated the two germline ends. Germline V gene data show CDR1 as SGHRS and CDR2 as YFSETQ. CDR3 sequence (DNA): TGCGCCAGCAGCTTGATGGGGTTTAGCACAGATACGCAGTATTTT. This sequence encodes CASSLMGFSTDTQYF.

This clonotype showed up just a few times. The rearrangement links TRBV7-9 to TRBJ2-7; TRBD1 is a possible D gene (6 bases). The V end was cut by 5 bases, the J end by 1 base, with 9 bases between. The germline V gene has CDR1 SEHNR and CDR2 FQNEAQ (reference sequence). The CDR3 covers 13 residues. The CDR3 loop is CASSRQVSYEQYF. The CDR3 bases are TGTGCCAGCAGCCGACAGGTTTCCTACGAGCAGTACTTC.

This clonotype was picked up a small number of times. The chain combines TRBV7-9 with TRBJ2-5, with D maybe TRBD2 (5 bases). The length of the CDR3 is 14 residues. With 6 bases removed from V and 1 base from J, the gap between germline ends came to 12 bases. The germline V gene encodes CDR1 SEHNR and CDR2 FQNEAQ (reference sequence). In DNA form, the CDR3 reads TGTGCCAGCAGTCTCGGGGTTCTCCAAGAGACCCAGTACTTC. It specifies CASSLGVLQETQYF. Filled out from reference TRBV7-9 and TRBJ2-5, the complete variable domain reads DTGVSQNPRHKITKRGQNVTFRCDPISEHNRLYWYRQTLGQGPEFLTYFQNEAQLEKSRLLSDRFSAERPKGSFSTLEIQRTEQGDSAMYLCASSLGVLQETQYFGPGTRLLVL.

This clonotype was seen a handful of times. The chain recombines TRBV6-5 with TRBJ2-1; 8 bases match TRBD2. V shed 0 bases and J 8 bases; nucleotides not matched to a gene: 9. The CDR3 contains 16 residues. Germline V CDR1 and CDR2: MNHEY, SVGAGI. The CDR3 loop reads CASSYSITGGPHEQFF. In nucleotides, the CDR3 is TGTGCCAGCAGTTACTCGATTACGGGGGGGCCTCATGAGCAGTTCTTC.

This chain uses TRBV5-1 with TRBJ1-2; D gene unclear. This CDR3 has 15 residues. V was shortened by 2 bases and J by 0 bases, with 11 bases between the two germline ends. The germline V gene encodes CDR1 SGHRS and CDR2 YFSETQ. The CDR3 coding sequence is TGCGCCAGCAGCTTACCCAACCCCTCTAACTATGGCTACACCTTC. This sequence encodes CASSLPNPSNYGYTF.

The V gene is TRBV9, the J gene TRBJ2-3, with 8 positions matching TRBD2. Unmatched junction bases numbered 6, after V lost 0 bases and J lost 0 bases. CDR3 length: 17 residues. Germline loops: CDR1 SGDLS, CDR2 YYNGEE. Written as DNA, the CDR3 is TGTGCCAGCAGCGTAGAGCGGGGGCGGACTAGCACAGATACGCAGTATTTT. It translates to CASSVERGRTSTDTQYF.

This clonotype showed up just a few times. The CDR3 is CASSQKGVTLNTEAFF. The CDR3 region has the DNA TGCGCCAGCAGCCAAAAGGGGGTAACTTTGAACACTGAAGCTTTCTTT. This sequence joins TRBV4-3 and TRBJ1-1; tentative D call: TRBD1 (6 bases). The CDR3 spans 16 residues. V was cut by 2 bases and J by 0 bases, with 13 bases left in between. In germline, CDR1 is LGHNA, CDR2 YSLEER.

The chain combines TRBV5-1 with TRBJ2-2; possibly TRBD1 for D (6 bases). Trimming took off 5 bases at V and 6 bases at J, with 14 bases between the two ends. The CDR3 is 14 amino acids. Per germline, CDR1 SGHRS and CDR2 YFSETQ. The CDR3 here is CASRGPTGSGELFF. In DNA form, the CDR3 reads TGCGCCAGCAGGGGGCCCACAGGGTCCGGGGAGCTGTTTTTT. Supplemented by reference TRBV5-1 and TRBJ2-2, the full variable domain reads KAGVTQTPRYLIKTRGQQVTLSCSPISGHRSVSWYQQTPGQGLQFLFEYFSETQRNKGNFPGRFSGRQFSNSRSEMNVSTLELGDSALYLCASRGPTGSGELFFGEGSRLTVL.

This clonotype was seen just once. The chain uses TRBV29-1 and TRBJ2-4; maybe TRBD2 (7 bases). The CDR3 contains 15 residues. The V end was cut by 0 bases, the J end by 7 bases, with 16 bases between. Germline CDR1 reads SQVTM; CDR2 reads ANQGSEA. CDR3 bases: TGCAGCGTTGAAGATCTTCGGGGGGCGCGGAACATTCAGTACTTC. Encoded protein: CSVEDLRGARNIQYF.

The CDR3 bases are TGCAGTGCTAGTGGGGGGGACTCCTACAATGAGCAGTTCTTC. It is translated as CSASGGDSYNEQFF. The chain links TRBV20-1 to TRBJ2-1; 7 bases map to TRBD2. Per the germline V gene, CDR1 is DFQATT and CDR2 is SNEGSKA (reference sequence). Unmatched junction bases numbered 2, after V lost 3 bases and J lost 0 bases. CDR3 length equals 14 residues.

In this sample, this clonotype turned up a few times. This chain uses TRBV20-1 with TRBJ1-1; 7 bases match TRBD1. In germline, CDR1 is DFQATT, CDR2 SNEGSKA (reference sequence). V dropped 0 bases and J dropped 5; count of bases not matched to a gene: 0. The CDR3 is made up of 12 amino acids. The CDR3 reads CSARDRGTEAFF. The CDR3 coding sequence is TGCAGTGCTAGAGACAGGGGGACTGAAGCTTTCTTT.

This clonotype came up a few times. The chain has TRBV15 and TRBJ2-7; tentative D call: TRBD2 (6 bases). Germline CDR1 and CDR2: LNHNV and YYDKDF (reference sequence). The CDR3 consists of 17 residues. Trimming took off 1 base at V and 3 bases at J, with 19 bases between the two ends. CDR3 residues: CATSRATSGTWVYEQYF. CDR3 bases: TGTGCCACCAGCAGAGCCACCTCCGGGACTTGGGTCTACGAGCAGTACTTC.

This clonotype has a handful of counts. This chain links TRBV12-3 or TRBV12-4 with TRBJ1-1; D might be TRBD1 (6 bases). The ends were cut back, 3 bases at V and 1 base at J, with 9 bases in the middle. This CDR3 comprises 14 residues. Written as DNA, the CDR3 is TGTGCCAGCAGTTTTGGGGGCGGGAACACTGAAGCTTTCTTT. It translates to CASSFGGGNTEAFF.

This clonotype appeared a few times. This chain links TRBV12-3 or TRBV12-4 with TRBJ2-5; 11 bases are a match to TRBD2. The CDR3 contains 15 residues. J lost 5 bases, V lost 7 bases, and 9 bases had no gene match. The CDR3 DNA reads as TGTGCCAGCACCCCTAGCGGGGGGCGGCGGGAGACCCAGTACTTC. Its translation: CASTPSGGRRETQYF.

V is TRBV7-2 and J is TRBJ1-2; D remains unclear. The germline V gene encodes CDR1 SGHTA and CDR2 FQGNSA. V was pared by 0 bases and J by 6 bases, with 14 bases between. The CDR3 consists of 15 residues. The CDR3 DNA reads as TGTGCCAGCAGCTTAGCGGTCGGTAGGGATCATGGCTACACCTTC. Translation gives CASSLAVGRDHGYTF.

The sample holds many counts of this clonotype. This chain links TRBV3-1 with TRBJ2-7, with unresolved D. The CDR3 has 15 residues. V was shortened by 0 bases and J by 3 bases, with 12 bases between the two germline ends. Per the germline V gene, CDR1 is LGHDT and CDR2 is YNNKEL (reference sequence). The CDR3 reads CASSQDNIPDYEQYF. The CDR3 bases are TGTGCCAGCAGCCAAGATAATATCCCAGACTACGAGCAGTACTTC.

This clonotype was seen a handful of times. The rearrangement uses TRBV7-3 and TRBJ2-2, with unresolved D. Trimming took 8 bases from V and 6 from J, leaving 10 bases between them. The CDR3 spans 12 residues. CDR1 SGHTA and CDR2 FQGTGA come from the germline V gene. The CDR3, as DNA: TGTGCCAGCGGCGGTCGGGCCGGGGAGCTGTTTTTT. Encoded protein: CASGGRAGELFF. Full variable domain (outside the CDR3, taken from reference TRBV7-3 and TRBJ2-2): GAGVSQTPSNKVTEKGKYVELRCDPISGHTALYWYRQSLGQGPEFLIYFQGTGAADDSGLPNDRFFAVRPEGSVSTLKIQRTERGDSAVYLCASGGRAGELFFGEGSRLTVL.